This is a list of T cell receptor beta chains from one sample in a study of blood T cell repertoires in COVID-19. Clones were read by immunoSEQ multiplex PCR, and TCRdb kept only the in-frame ones, dropping some. The sample shows some 250,000 clones, about 73% of them seen only once. The source material was peripheral blood. All receptors derive from a woman of 80 years or more with acute or convalescent COVID-19. Both conserved end residues are part of each CDR3. Each record gives: J gene, D gene, V gene, clone size, CDR3 DNA, CDR3 protein. The D gene is left open where the match is weak. The size of a clone is reported for some rows only, either as once, few or many, or as a class for expanded clones.

j_gene: TRBJ1-4; d_gene: NA; v_gene: TRBV6-5; abundance: NA; CDR3nt: TGTGCCAGCAGCAACGCGGGTGAAAAACTGTTTTTT; CDR3aa: CASSNAGEKLFF
j_gene: TRBJ2-5; d_gene: TRBD2; v_gene: TRBV3-1/TRBV3-2; abundance: NA; CDR3nt: TGTGCCAGCAGCCAGACTAGCGGGGTCGAGACCCAGTACTTC; CDR3aa: CASSQTSGVETQYF
j_gene: TRBJ2-5; d_gene: NA; v_gene: TRBV11-3; abundance: NA; CDR3nt: TGTGCCAGCAGCTTAGGGTCACTTGGAGAGACCCAGTACTTC; CDR3aa: CASSLGSLGETQYF
j_gene: TRBJ2-4; d_gene: TRBD2; v_gene: TRBV19; abundance: NA; CDR3nt: TGTGCCAGTAGTATGCGGCGGGAGGACATTCAGTACTTC; CDR3aa: CASSMRREDIQYF
j_gene: TRBJ2-5; d_gene: NA; v_gene: TRBV29-1; abundance: NA; CDR3nt: TGCAGCGTTGAGGACGGGGGAAGGGAGACCCAGTACTTC; CDR3aa: CSVEDGGRETQYF
j_gene: TRBJ2-1; d_gene: TRBD1; v_gene: TRBV12-3/TRBV12-4; abundance: NA; CDR3nt: TGTGCCAGCAGTGCCGGGACAGGGAGTGAGCAGTTCTTC; CDR3aa: CASSAGTGSEQFF
j_gene: TRBJ1-1; d_gene: NA; v_gene: TRBV19; abundance: few; CDR3nt: TGTGCCAGTAGTAGGGCTCGTGAAGCTTTCTTT; CDR3aa: CASSRAREAFF
j_gene: TRBJ1-6; d_gene: TRBD1; v_gene: TRBV13; abundance: once; CDR3nt: TGTGCCAGCAGCACGGACAGGGGCGCGTTAGGGAATTCACCCCTCCACTTT; CDR3aa: CASSTDRGALGNSPLHF
j_gene: TRBJ2-2; d_gene: TRBD2; v_gene: TRBV2; abundance: NA; CDR3nt: TGTGCCAGCAGGGGACTAGCGGGAGTCGGGGAGCTGTTTTTT; CDR3aa: CASRGLAGVGELFF
j_gene: TRBJ1-4; d_gene: NA; v_gene: TRBV7-9; abundance: NA; CDR3nt: TGTGCCAGCAGCTTTGGGGGCCCCAATGAAAAACTGTTTTTT; CDR3aa: CASSFGGPNEKLFF
j_gene: TRBJ1-4; d_gene: TRBD1; v_gene: TRBV5-1; abundance: once; CDR3nt: TGCGCCAGCCGGACAGGTAGAGGAGAAAAACTGTTTTTT; CDR3aa: CASRTGRGEKLFF
j_gene: TRBJ1-2; d_gene: NA; v_gene: TRBV4-1; abundance: NA; CDR3nt: TGCGCCAGCAGCCAATCGTTAGTCTCAGGTTCTAGCCGGGGCTACACCTTC; CDR3aa: CASSQSLVSGSSRGYTF
j_gene: TRBJ1-2; d_gene: NA; v_gene: TRBV3-1/TRBV3-2; abundance: NA; CDR3nt: TGTGCCAGCAGCCTCAGGGGCATGGGCTATGGCTACACCTTC; CDR3aa: CASSLRGMGYGYTF
j_gene: TRBJ2-7; d_gene: TRBD2; v_gene: TRBV7-9; abundance: once; CDR3nt: TGTGCCAGCAGCTCCCGCGGGGGACGGACTTACGAGCAGTACTTC; CDR3aa: CASSSRGGRTYEQYF
j_gene: TRBJ2-7; d_gene: NA; v_gene: TRBV5-1; abundance: NA; CDR3nt: TGCGCCAGCAGCTTGGCTTTTGGGACTCACTCCTACGAGCAGTACTTC; CDR3aa: CASSLAFGTHSYEQYF
j_gene: TRBJ2-5; d_gene: TRBD1; v_gene: TRBV5-1; abundance: few; CDR3nt: TGCGCCAGCAGCTTCTGGACAGGGGGTTCGCCACGGAAACAAGAGACCCAGTACTTC; CDR3aa: CASSFWTGGSPRKQETQYF
j_gene: TRBJ2-7; d_gene: NA; v_gene: TRBV5-1; abundance: few; CDR3nt: TGCGCCAGCGGGAGGGGACAGGCGTTCAACCTGCCCGAGCAGTACTTC; CDR3aa: CASGRGQAFNLPEQYF
j_gene: TRBJ2-1; d_gene: TRBD2; v_gene: TRBV11-1; abundance: NA; CDR3nt: TGTGCCAGCAGCTTATTTCCCGGGAGGGACAATGAGCAGTTCTTC; CDR3aa: CASSLFPGRDNEQFF
j_gene: TRBJ2-7; d_gene: TRBD1; v_gene: TRBV28; abundance: few; CDR3nt: TGTGCCAGCAGTTTAGTTGGACAGGCTACCTACGAGCAGTACTTC; CDR3aa: CASSLVGQATYEQYF
j_gene: TRBJ2-1; d_gene: NA; v_gene: TRBV9; abundance: few; CDR3nt: TGTGCCAGCAGCCCAGGGGGGCCTAGCTCCTACAATGAGCAGTTCTTC; CDR3aa: CASSPGGPSSYNEQFF
j_gene: TRBJ2-5; d_gene: TRBD2; v_gene: TRBV5-1; abundance: NA; CDR3nt: TGCGCCAGCAGGCGGTACGGCGGGAGCGATCTTCAAGAGACCCAGTACTTC; CDR3aa: CASRRYGGSDLQETQYF
j_gene: TRBJ1-6; d_gene: NA; v_gene: TRBV11-2; abundance: many; CDR3nt: TGTGCCAGCAGCCTCGGTTCTGGGGGCTCACCCCTCCACTTT; CDR3aa: CASSLGSGGSPLHF
j_gene: TRBJ2-1; d_gene: NA; v_gene: TRBV11-2; abundance: NA; CDR3nt: TGTGCCAGCAGCTTAACCGGAGGAAGAGGGCAGTTCTTC; CDR3aa: CASSLTGGRGQFF
j_gene: TRBJ2-7; d_gene: TRBD1; v_gene: TRBV9; abundance: few; CDR3nt: TGTGCCAGCAGCGTCCGGGACAGCAACTACGAGCAGTACTTC; CDR3aa: CASSVRDSNYEQYF
j_gene: TRBJ2-3; d_gene: TRBD1; v_gene: TRBV28; abundance: NA; CDR3nt: TGTGCCAGCAGTCGACAGGGGGGGACAGATACGCAGTATTTT; CDR3aa: CASSRQGGTDTQYF
j_gene: TRBJ2-1; d_gene: TRBD2; v_gene: TRBV7-2; abundance: NA; CDR3nt: TGTGCCAGCAGCCCCCAGGGACTAGATCGTAGTGAGCAGTTCTTC; CDR3aa: CASSPQGLDRSEQFF
j_gene: TRBJ1-5; d_gene: NA; v_gene: TRBV19; abundance: NA; CDR3nt: TGTGCCAGTAGTATAGGGGCCTTTAATCAGCCCCAGCATTTT; CDR3aa: CASSIGAFNQPQHF
j_gene: TRBJ1-5; d_gene: NA; v_gene: TRBV5-1; abundance: NA; CDR3nt: TGCGCCAGCAGAGAGGGGAGCGGGAGCAATCAGCCCCAGCATTTT; CDR3aa: CASREGSGSNQPQHF
j_gene: TRBJ2-1; d_gene: NA; v_gene: TRBV5-1; abundance: NA; CDR3nt: TGCGCCAGCAGCTTAAAGGGGGAGGAGCAGTTCTTC; CDR3aa: CASSLKGEEQFF
j_gene: TRBJ1-5; d_gene: NA; v_gene: TRBV19; abundance: NA; CDR3nt: TGTGCCAGTAGTGGTCCAGGGCCAAATAGCAATCAGCCCCAGCATTTT; CDR3aa: CASSGPGPNSNQPQHF
j_gene: TRBJ2-7; d_gene: TRBD1; v_gene: TRBV18; abundance: NA; CDR3nt: TGTGCCAGCTCACCCGGGACAGGGAGTTACGAGCAGTACTTC; CDR3aa: CASSPGTGSYEQYF
j_gene: TRBJ1-6; d_gene: TRBD1; v_gene: TRBV5-4; abundance: NA; CDR3nt: TGTGCCAGCAGCTCACCCGGGACAGAAGATAATTCACCCCTCCACTTT; CDR3aa: CASSSPGTEDNSPLHF
j_gene: TRBJ1-1; d_gene: NA; v_gene: TRBV9; abundance: once; CDR3nt: TGTGCCAGCAGCCCCGACTCCGGGAGTACTGAAGCTTTCTTT; CDR3aa: CASSPDSGSTEAFF
j_gene: TRBJ2-2; d_gene: TRBD2; v_gene: TRBV3-1/TRBV3-2; abundance: NA; CDR3nt: TGTGCCAGCAGCCAGACTAAGCGGGGAGGGGCCGGGGAGCTGTTTTTT; CDR3aa: CASSQTKRGGAGELFF
j_gene: TRBJ1-2; d_gene: TRBD1; v_gene: TRBV5-4; abundance: NA; CDR3nt: TGTGCCAGCAAAAGTTCCCGGACAGGGGAGGGGTATGGCTACACCTTC; CDR3aa: CASKSSRTGEGYGYTF
j_gene: TRBJ1-2; d_gene: NA; v_gene: TRBV7-9; abundance: NA; CDR3nt: TGTGCCAGCAGCCCAGAAAAACACGCCAACTATGGCTACACCTTC; CDR3aa: CASSPEKHANYGYTF